This TCR beta chain is from a study of cytomegalovirus exposure and HLA in healthy donors. J gave up 3 bases and V 6 bases, and 10 bases lay outside the gene matches. CDR1 and CDR2 (germline): MNHEY, SMNVEV (reference sequence). The CDR3 loop spans 17 amino acids. It was with 60 Vbeta and 13 Jbeta primers that the PCR ran. Assay: immunoSEQ multiplex PCR; the TCRdb copy retains only in-frame clones and omits some. The sample has approximately 180,000 clones, around three quarters seen once. Findings of the study overall: Beyond CMV serostatus, there was no information to go on about immune exposure. When analyzed later, a missense DCLRE1C variant was found to be linked to TCR beta V- and J-gene trimming. Apparent HLA restriction characterized most CMV-associated TCR beta chains in a later analysis.

This clone was observed a single time. Its matching antigen is unknown. The clonotype originates from a woman between 25 and 40 years old in good health and CMV-seronegative. The V call is TRBV27, the J call TRBJ2-1; 11 bases map to TRBD1. Source material: PBMCs. The CDR3, as DNA: TGTGCCAGCAGGCGGACAGGGGGCGAACATTACTACAATGAGCAGTTCTTC. Protein product: CASRRTGGEHYYNEQFF.